This T cell receptor (beta chain) stems from a study of cytomegalovirus exposure and HLA in healthy donors listed by TCRdb under 2017. For the study in its entirety: An earlier analysis of around 600 of the donors reported more than 250 Gb of sequence data and roughly 110 million unique TCR beta sequences from about 200 million T cells. A later genetic analysis took genome-wide SNP genotypes for about 65% of the roughly 670 donors and used that subset as a discovery cohort. Every discovery cohort repertoire had been produced on one sequencing platform. HLA typing covered class I and class II loci at four-digit resolution. The later analysis used no new phenotypic data to find candidate immune exposures, relying instead on TCR beta sequences and their occurrence across donors. Several DR-DQ haplotypes were handled as single units for association and clustering because linkage in the cohort was strong. An earlier analysis of 587 of the donors applied high-throughput TCR beta sequencing to assess whether each TCR beta V gene segment acted as functional or pseudogenic. The study was designed to test whether signatures of past pathogen exposure could be identified by cataloging public T cell receptors. High-throughput TCR immunosequencing, statistical association of individual TCRs with disease status, and machine learning were combined to predict cytomegalovirus infection status. About 320 gigabases of sequencing data and around 87 million unique TCR sequences were included in an early release covering roughly 600 HLA-typed donors. Using immunosequencing, the study profiled T cell repertoires from 666 subjects and related those repertoires to cytomegalovirus serostatus. Typing coverage differed by locus: A, B, C, DRB1 and DQB1 were typed in about 629-640 donors, DQA1 in about 500, DPA1 in approximately 600, and DPB1 in around 490. Across 300 to 400 genotyped donors of the cohort, an average of approximately 200,000 unique TCR beta nucleotide sequences per donor were sequenced, and about a sixth of those sequences were non-productive. Donor age, sex, ethnicity and CMV serostatus were compiled together with the repertoire data. Along with the roughly 710-subject first cohort, a separate validation cohort of approximately 110 different subjects was used. In a later analysis, previously published TCR beta repertoires from roughly 710 donors were re-analyzed and high-resolution HLA genotyping was added so that TCR occurrence patterns could be studied. Among the roughly 400 genotyped donors, around 79% belonged to the genetic ancestry cluster associated with self-reported Caucasian donors. Study-wide findings and limitations: In the study, roughly 160 TCR beta chains were listed as associated with cytomegalovirus. According to a later analysis, most CMV-associated TCR beta chains appeared to be HLA-restricted, and the HLA associations seemed to be driven largely by CMV exposure. A later genetic analysis reported fewer N-insertions in productive TCRs among donors in an Asian-associated ancestry cluster than the roughly 720-donor mean. In a later analysis, HLA-associated TCR beta chains were found to be more clonally expanded and to have lower generation probabilities than equally common non-associated chains. The authors suggested that the approach could potentially be extended to other disease states and immunological phenotypes. Most TCR sequences were seen in very few donors, while some public TCRs were found in many individuals. In this cohort, only TCR beta chains were sequenced, and detectable features were limited by the absence of alpha or paired-chain data. In an earlier analysis of 500 to 650 of the donors, most TCR beta V segments appeared in productive rearrangements about 87% or about 30% of the time, broadly matching IMGT annotations. According to a later analysis, TCR association rates differed among HLA loci, with DRB1 alleles showing the most associated TCRs and HLA-C alleles showing the fewest. In vitro tests confirmed that a few of the cytomegalovirus-associated TCR beta chains recognize cytomegalovirus antigens. In a later analysis, 16,951 TCR beta sequences were associated with specific HLA alleles at a false discovery rate of 0.05. Because counts were too low, more than 15 rarely observed V segments, including chromosome 9 orphons, were excluded from the earlier analysis of some 590 of the donors. An association between a missense DCLRE1C variant and V-gene and J-gene trimming of TCR beta chains was found in a later genetic analysis and replicated in an independent cohort. Because some donors lacked HLA typing at each locus, the association tests relied only on the typed subset. Presence/absence analyses assumed roughly uniform sequencing depth across donors, an assumption that may not hold. Some IMGT-functional V segments, including TRBV6-2 and TRBV6-3, could not be told apart with the 87-base-pair reads, so those segments were excluded. CMV serostatus was the only immune exposure information available for the cohort. A further reported finding was that TCR beta sequences accurately predicted the HLA-A and HLA-B alleles for most subjects in the first cohort. Linkage disequilibrium might explain the correlated functional status among segregating V segments, but an unknown experimental factor could not be ruled out. In a later analysis, several top co-occurrence clusters were reported to appear linked to parvovirus B19, influenza, CMV and Epstein-Barr virus. A cluster of highly shared sequence variants was judged likely to be a technical artifact of the sequencing pipeline. Assigning TCR associations to individual alleles was difficult when HLA alleles, especially DR and DQ, strongly co-occurred. The classifier was reported to diagnose cytomegalovirus status with high specificity and sensitivity in both the original cohort and the validation cohort.

To note about this clone: Its specific antigen is unknown. There are no base qualities to consult, and no much larger clone falls within one base.

Receptors were amplified or captured by the immunoSEQ multiplex PCR assay. For the multiplex PCR, a mixture combining 60 forward primers for TCR Vbeta segments and 13 reverse primers for TCR Jbeta segments was used. The CDR3 region of rearranged TCR beta genes was amplified from genomic DNA with a multiplex PCR assay. The Illumina HiSeq System was used to sequence the amplified TCR beta libraries as 87-base-pair reads. In the source study's methods: In a later analysis, some 80 million unique TCR beta chains were counted across the roughly 700 repertoires, and around 10 million of these chains were shared by at least two donors. Raw reads were error-corrected and collapsed into unique sequences by a nearest-neighbor algorithm in which closely related sequences were merged to remove PCR and sequencing errors. CDR3 sequences were aligned to IMGT reference sequences to assign V, D and J gene segments. Each retained sequence needed at least a six-nucleotide match to both a V gene segment and a J gene segment. A rearrangement counted as productive if the CDR3 had no stop codons and remained in frame with V and J, and every other rearrangement counted as non-productive. CDR3 was defined according to IMGT convention as the region running from the second conserved V-encoded cysteine to the conserved J-encoded phenylalanine. The earlier analysis of 500 to 650 of the donors excluded any sequence lacking an unambiguous match to a single V gene segment. In an earlier analysis of some 590 of the donors, V segments were called functional above 56.7% productive rearrangements and were called segregating when the between-donor standard deviation exceeded 5%. To diagnose cytomegalovirus status from the catalog of TCR beta chain sequences, a statistical classification framework was built. V and J gene assignment, in a later analysis, came from comparing TCR nucleotide sequences with IMGT/GENE-DB human TR gene sequences. A later analysis assigned CDR3 sequences and most-parsimonious VDJ recombination scenarios with the TCRdist pipeline. In a later analysis, each TCR beta chain was defined by its CDR3 amino acid sequence together with its V-gene family, and reads without a unique V-gene family were excluded. To address suspected cross-contamination and a sequencing artifact, a later analysis removed around 600 highly shared, low-generation-probability nucleotide sequences. In a later analysis, a clonal expansion index for each public chain was calculated from normalized within-repertoire ranks of inferred template counts. In a later analysis, generation probabilities were computed using a VDJ recombination model fitted to out-of-frame rearrangements, and the results were checked against IGoR. A later analysis scored TCR-TCR, TCR-HLA and TCR-CMV co-occurrence with hypergeometric tests, applying a repertoire-size bias correction to TCR pairs. False discovery rates were estimated in a later analysis by permuting HLA or CMV assignments 20 times. In a later analysis, co-occurring TCRs were grouped with DBSCAN, and TCRdist sequence similarity was added when clustering was performed within HLA-allele-positive subsets. For co-occurrence clustering, repertoires with fewer than 30,000 or more than 120,000 public chains were excluded, along with roughly 5 repertoires with anomalous nucleotide sharing. Sourced from immuneACCESS, this table was stored by TCRdb with only in-frame sequences that have V and J called. A share of the clones is absent; for the studies checked, an unresolved V gene accounts for under half, and the remainder has no known explanation. V and J calls and clone size come straight from that table; D and trimming were deduced from the DNA. This sample lists more than 150,000 clones; approximately 84% were detected once. The ten biggest clones cover 0.2% to 0.3% of the sample.

Deletion took 7 bases off V and 3 bases off J, with a span of 10 bases between the germline ends. Counted from cysteine to phenylalanine, this CDR3 has 12 amino acids. Only the CDR3 part of the read is kept: 36 bases, read in frame from the first base. CDR1 and CDR2 are drawn from the germline V gene: SQVTM, ANQGSEA. The cohort consisted of 650 to 700 healthy bone marrow donors. All cohort members were sampled while nominally healthy, although unrecorded immune exposures were likely present. The donor was CMV seronegative and was included in the group of a few hundred seronegative cohort members. Every donor gave a peripheral blood sample, and the peripheral blood mononuclear cells from that sample were used for TCR beta sequencing. The Qiagen DNeasy Blood Extraction Kit was used to extract genomic DNA from the blood cell samples.

The chain is assembled from TRBV29-1 and TRBJ1-3; the D region possibly corresponds to TRBD1 (5 bases align). Sequences were obtained from PBMCs. This sequence was found in a girl younger than two in good health and CMV-seronegative. The DNA sequence follows: TGCAGCGCTGGGCAGGGTGGAAACACCATATATTTT. This translates into CSAGQGGNTIYF.